This entry lists 6 T cell receptor beta chains sequenced from one sample in a study of blood T cell repertoires in COVID-19 (dated by TCRdb to 2020 to 2021). Preparation of the library involved the immunoSEQ multiplex PCR assay. Entries here come from immuneACCESS through TCRdb and include only in-frame sequences with V and J called. Some clones fail to appear in such tables; in the studies checked, an unresolved V gene covers under half of the shortfall, and the cause of the remainder is unknown. The sample table holds approximately 170,000 clones, of which approximately 86% were seen once. Over 9.5% of the sample is in the top ten clones. The sequenced sample was peripheral blood. The receptors shown here come from a woman of 80 years or more with active or convalescent COVID-19.

The chain is built from TRBV5-1 and TRBJ2-1, with 9 bases that match TRBD2. The V and J ends lost 0 bases and 6 bases, in that order; junction bases with no gene match: 10. There are 17 residues in the CDR3. Germline V lookup: CDR1 SGHRS, CDR2 YFSETQ. CDR3 loop: CASSLAYAGGPPNEQFF. The DNA for the CDR3 is TGCGCCAGCAGCTTGGCCTACGCGGGAGGGCCTCCCAATGAGCAGTTCTTC.

In its sample, this clone was seen a few times. The gene calls are TRBV5-1 and TRBJ1-1, with 7 bases aligning to TRBD1. CDR1 and CDR2 (germline): SGHRS, YFSETQ. The length of the CDR3 is 14 residues. Trimming at V came to 0 bases and at J to 5 bases, leaving 4 bases not matched to a gene. The CDR3 region is CASSLDRGETEAFF. In DNA, the CDR3 is TGCGCCAGCAGCTTGGACAGGGGAGAAACTGAAGCTTTCTTT.

The V and J genes are TRBV10-3 and TRBJ2-7; 12 bases fit TRBD2. Looked up from germline, CDR1 is ENHRY and CDR2 is SYGVKD. Trimming took 6 bases from V and 5 from J; bases not matched to a gene: 5. There are 14 residues in the CDR3. The CDR3 spells CAISGLAGTDEQYF. The DNA of the CDR3 is TGTGCCATCAGCGGACTAGCGGGAACGGACGAGCAGTACTTC.

This CDR3 reads CASSIWLGLQETQYF. The CDR3, as DNA: TGTGCCAGTAGTATTTGGTTGGGGCTCCAAGAGACCCAGTACTTC. The rearrangement uses TRBV19 and TRBJ2-5; D perhaps matches TRBD1 (5 bases). This CDR3 spans 15 amino acids. V gave up 3 bases and J gave up 1 base, with 12 bases separating them. Germline CDR1 reads LNHDA; CDR2 reads SQIVND (reference sequence).

As DNA, the CDR3 is TGTGCCAGCAGCCGGACTAGCGGGATTTACAATGAGCAGTTCTTC. Amino acids: CASSRTSGIYNEQFF. The rearrangement joins TRBV7-3 to TRBJ2-1; the match to TRBD2 covers 12 bases. The CDR3 covers 15 residues. V was clipped by 5 bases and J by 4 bases; unmatched bases: 3. In germline, CDR1 is SGHTA, CDR2 FQGTGA.

The chain is built from TRBV2 and TRBJ2-3; TRBD2 matches at 7 bases. Germline V gene lookup returns CDR1 SNHLY and CDR2 FYNNEI. The J segment lost 3 bases and the V segment lost 2 bases, leaving 5 bases of the junction unmatched. CDR3 size: 15 residues. The CDR3 loop reads CASSEQAGVTDTQYF. CDR3 DNA sequence: TGTGCCAGCAGTGAACAGGCGGGAGTAACAGATACGCAGTATTTT.